The 25 T cell receptor beta chains listed next were all sequenced from one sample in a study of control samples from healthy donors and cancer patients. Sequencing was performed with immunoSEQ multiplex PCR; in TCRdb, only in-frame clones are kept and a portion is missing. The table lists more than 75,000 clones, roughly 84% of them singletons. Sample: PBMCs. These receptor sequences come from an older man with lung cancer.

V gene TRBV2 combines with J gene TRBJ2-5; D possibly corresponds to TRBD2 (5 bases). From germline, CDR1 is SNHLY and CDR2 FYNNEI. The CDR3 loop spans 13 amino acids. The germline V and J ends were trimmed by 6 bases and 5 bases, with 13 bases remaining between them. The CDR3 DNA is TGTGCCAGCAGACCCGGGGTGGGCGAGACCCAGTACTTC. Protein product: CASRPGVGETQYF.

CDR3 protein: CASSFGASYEQYF. The DNA of the CDR3 is TGTGCCAGCAGCTTCGGGGCCTCCTACGAGCAGTACTTC. The chain links TRBV7-3 to TRBJ2-7; tentatively, D is TRBD1 or TRBD2 (5 bases each). Germline V gene data show CDR1 as SGHTA and CDR2 as FQGTGA. V lost 3 bases to trimming and J lost 0 bases, with 6 bases between them. The CDR3 extends over 13 amino acids.

This clone was detected a few times. The V and J genes are TRBV28 and TRBJ1-2; 10 bases are shared with TRBD1. The CDR3 length is 17 residues. CDR1 and CDR2 (germline): MDHEN, SYDVKM. J gave up 1 base and V 6 bases, and 11 bases lay outside the gene matches. The CDR3: CASRNDLGTGDNYGYTF. In DNA form, the CDR3 reads TGTGCCAGCAGAAACGACCTGGGGACAGGGGATAACTATGGCTACACCTTC.

This chain connects TRBV5-1 to TRBJ1-1, with 11 bases fitting TRBD1. Germline CDR1 is SGHRS and CDR2 is YFSETQ. The length of the CDR3 is 15 residues. Unmatched junction bases numbered 6, after V lost 5 bases and J lost 3 bases. CDR3 nucleotide sequence: TGCGCCAGCAGTTCCGGGACAGGGGGTTACACTGAAGCTTTCTTT. It is translated as CASSSGTGGYTEAFF. The complete variable domain, with remaining parts taken from reference TRBV5-1 and TRBJ1-1, reads KAGVTQTPRYLIKTRGQQVTLSCSPISGHRSVSWYQQTPGQGLQFLFEYFSETQRNKGNFPGRFSGRQFSNSRSEMNVSTLELGDSALYLCASSSGTGGYTEAFFGQGTRLTVV.

The chain links TRBV18 to TRBJ1-3, with 10 bases matching TRBD1. The CDR3 runs to 16 residues. V lost 3 bases to trimming and J lost 0 bases; unmatched junction nucleotides: 2. In germline, CDR1 is KGHSH, CDR2 LQKENI. The DNA for the CDR3 is TGTGCCAGCTCACCGGGACAGGGGTCCTCTGGAAACACCATATATTTT. This codes for CASSPGQGSSGNTIYF. Filled out from reference TRBV18 and TRBJ1-3, the complete variable domain reads NAGVMQNPRHLVRRRGQEARLRCSPMKGHSHVYWYRQLPEEGLKFMVYLQKENIIDESGMPKERFSAEFPKEGPSILRIQQVVRGDSAAYFCASSPGQGSSGNTIYFGEGSWLTVV.

The V call is TRBV19, the J call TRBJ1-2; possibly TRBD1 for D (5 bases). V was cut by 7 bases and J by 6 bases, with 24 bases left in between. Germline V CDR1 and CDR2: LNHDA, SQIVND (reference sequence). This CDR3 spans 16 amino acids. The CDR3 nucleotides read TGTGCCAGTAACTCGGGACCTATGCTAGGACCCGATGGCTACACCTTC. This gives the protein CASNSGPMLGPDGYTF.

The V call is TRBV5-1, the J call TRBJ1-1; the D gene is possibly TRBD1 (5 bases). Germline loops: CDR1 SGHRS, CDR2 YFSETQ. The CDR3 sequence is 14 residues long. The V gene lost 2 bases and the J gene lost 1 base, with 9 bases spanning the gap. In DNA form, the CDR3 reads TGCGCCAGCAGCTTCAGGGCTGGGAACACTGAAGCTTTCTTT. It encodes CASSFRAGNTEAFF.

A single count supports this clone. The chain combines TRBV25-1 with TRBJ2-7, with D tentatively TRBD2 (5 bases). CDR3 length equals 14 residues. Germline V lookup: CDR1 MGHDK, CDR2 SYGVNS. The ends were cut back, 1 base at V and 0 bases at J, with 7 bases in the middle. Written as DNA, the CDR3 is TGTGCCAGCAGTGAATGGGGAGACTCCTACGAGCAGTACTTC. It is translated as CASSEWGDSYEQYF.

CDR3 amino acids: CASTAGASTDTQYF. CDR3 DNA sequence: TGCGCCAGCACAGCGGGGGCAAGCACAGATACGCAGTATTTT. The gene calls are TRBV10-2 and TRBJ2-3, with 8 nucleotides matching TRBD2. Unmatched junction bases numbered 3, after V lost 7 bases and J lost 0 bases. The CDR3 contains 14 residues. CDR1 is WSHSY, CDR2 SAAADI, per germline.

This clone was observed a single time. The chain employs TRBV2 and TRBJ2-7; D is perhaps TRBD2 (5 bases). Trimming took 3 bases from V and 2 from J, leaving 17 bases between them. The CDR3 runs to 16 residues. Germline V lookup: CDR1 SNHLY, CDR2 FYNNEI. The CDR3 region has the DNA TGTGCCAGCAGTGACGGTTGGCTAGCCAACCCCTACGAGCAGTACTTC. Translation gives CASSDGWLANPYEQYF.

This clone came up a few times. The chain recombines TRBV6-4 with TRBJ2-2, with D unclear. Germline CDR1 is MRHNA and CDR2 is SNTAGT. With 4 bases removed from V and 5 bases from J, the gap between germline ends came to 11 bases. The CDR3 consists of 14 residues. Written as DNA, the CDR3 is TGTGCCAGCAGTGCCCTCTTTTCGACCGGGGAGCTGTTTTTT. Its protein product is CASSALFSTGELFF.

In this sample, this clone turned up a few times. Here the CDR3 reads CASSLRGGTDTQYF. Written as DNA, the CDR3 is TGTGCCAGCAGCTTACGGGGGGGCACAGATACGCAGTATTTT. The chain carries TRBV13 and TRBJ2-3; TRBD2 matches at 7 bases. The V and J ends lost 2 bases and 1 base, in that order; junction bases with no gene match: 0. The germline gives CDR1 PRHDT, CDR2 FYEKMQ (reference sequence). This CDR3 contains 14 residues.

This clone has only a few counts. The chain joins TRBV7-2 to TRBJ2-7; D call uncertain. CDR1 is SGHTA, CDR2 FQGNSA, per germline. Trimming took off 4 bases at V and 4 bases at J, with 5 bases between the two ends. The CDR3 is made up of 11 amino acids. The CDR3 sequence: CASSSQYEQYF. The CDR3 DNA sequence: TGTGCCAGCAGCTCTCAATACGAGCAGTACTTC.

This sequence joins TRBV18 and TRBJ2-2; 7 nucleotides align to TRBD1. J gave up 6 bases and V 4 bases, and 11 bases lay outside the gene matches. This CDR3 has 16 residues. Germline lookup yields CDR1 KGHSH and CDR2 LQKENI. CDR3 loop: CASSRPGQPRSGELFF. CDR3 nucleotide sequence: TGTGCCAGCTCACGACCGGGACAGCCCCGTTCCGGGGAGCTGTTTTTT. Looking up the rest from reference TRBV18 and TRBJ2-2 gives the full variable domain: NAGVMQNPRHLVRRRGQEARLRCSPMKGHSHVYWYRQLPEEGLKFMVYLQKENIIDESGMPKERFSAEFPKEGPSILRIQQVVRGDSAAYFCASSRPGQPRSGELFFGEGSRLTVL.

V is TRBV5-3 and J is TRBJ2-7, with unresolved D. TRBV5-3 is an ORF, and what it does is uncertain. Trimming took 4 bases from V and 5 from J, leaving 7 bases between them. CDR3 length: 11 amino acids. DNA of the CDR3: TGTGCCAGAAGCCCCGACGACGAGCAGTACTTC. This sequence encodes CARSPDDEQYF.

The V and J genes are TRBV6-5 and TRBJ1-5; D remains unclear. V was trimmed by 0 bases and J by 1 base, leaving 10 bases between them. Germline assignment: CDR1 MNHEY and CDR2 SVGAGI. The CDR3 loop spans 16 amino acids. DNA of the CDR3: TGTGCCAGCAGTTACTCGTTCCCCTTCAGCAATCAGCCCCAGCATTTT. This translates into CASSYSFPFSNQPQHF.

Points on this clone: The same CDR3 arises from other DNA sequences in this sample as well. The chain links TRBV20-1 to TRBJ2-7; D possibly corresponds to TRBD1 (6 bases). Germline CDR1 and CDR2: DFQATT and SNEGSKA (reference sequence). Between the trimmed V and J ends, which lost 5 bases and 4 bases, there was a span of 9 bases. The CDR3 consists of 11 residues. CDR3 in amino acids: CSARGGYEQYF. As DNA, the CDR3 is TGCAGTGCTCGAGGGGGTTACGAGCAGTACTTC.

The rearrangement uses TRBV5-1 and TRBJ2-3; 7 bases are shared with TRBD2. The CDR3 length is 16 residues. Trimming took 0 bases from V and 0 from J; bases not matched to a gene: 4. CDR1 SGHRS and CDR2 YFSETQ come from the germline V gene. CDR3 amino acids: CASSLDVGGSTDTQYF. Written as DNA, the CDR3 is TGCGCCAGCAGCTTGGATGTGGGGGGGAGCACAGATACGCAGTATTTT.

The chain has TRBV5-8 and TRBJ2-3, with 7 bases lining up with TRBD1. CDR3 length: 15 amino acids. The J segment lost 8 bases and the V segment lost 2 bases, leaving 11 bases of the junction unmatched. Looked up from germline, CDR1 is SGHTS and CDR2 is YDEGEE. CDR3 sequence: CASSLEGGKGGTQYF. CDR3 nucleotides: TGTGCCAGCAGCTTAGAAGGGGGCAAGGGCGGTACGCAGTATTTT.

This sequence joins TRBV11-3 and TRBJ1-5; no firm D call. Trimming took off 3 bases at V and 1 base at J, with 7 bases between the two ends. CDR3 length equals 14 residues. Germline values: CDR1 SGHNT, CDR2 YENEEA. The CDR3 region is CASSFGGSNQPQHF. CDR3 DNA sequence: TGTGCCAGCAGCTTCGGAGGGAGCAATCAGCCCCAGCATTTT.

The genes are TRBV5-6 and TRBJ1-1, with D perhaps matching TRBD1 (6 bases). Trimming took off 3 bases at V and 3 bases at J, with 9 bases between the two ends. The CDR3 length is 13 residues. Germline-derived CDR1 and CDR2 are SGHDT and YYEEEE. The CDR3 nucleotides are TGTGCCAGCAGCTCGCAGGGGCACACTGAAGCTTTCTTT. It yields the protein CASSSQGHTEAFF.

This clone turned up a few times. This rearrangement joins TRBV27 to TRBJ1-3; D unclear. Germline V CDR1 and CDR2: MNHEY, SMNVEV (reference sequence). V lost 6 bases to trimming and J lost 2 bases, with 5 bases between them. This CDR3 contains 12 residues. Here the CDR3 DNA reads TGTGCCAGCAGGTCTACTGGAAACACCATATATTTT. Its protein is CASRSTGNTIYF.

This clone has only one observation. The genes are TRBV24-1 and TRBJ2-7; 8 positions match TRBD2. The CDR3 is 16 amino acids. Germline values: CDR1 KGHDR, CDR2 SFDVKD. J was trimmed by 4 bases and V by 2 bases; bases with no gene match: 9. The CDR3 DNA reads as TGTGCCACCAGTGATTGTACGGCGGGGGGTAGGTACGAGCAGTACTTC. This gives the protein CATSDCTAGGRYEQYF.

The V gene is TRBV18, the J gene TRBJ2-5; 8 bases agree with TRBD1. The CDR3 consists of 14 residues. Germline V lookup: CDR1 KGHSH, CDR2 LQKENI. The J segment lost 5 bases and the V segment lost 3 bases, leaving 5 bases of the junction unmatched. This CDR3 reads CASSPGQGRETQYF. The DNA of the CDR3 is TGTGCCAGCTCACCCGGACAGGGCAGGGAGACCCAGTACTTC.

This rearrangement joins TRBV6-5 to TRBJ1-3; D gene unclear. The germline V gene encodes CDR1 MNHEY and CDR2 SVGAGI. This CDR3 has 13 residues. Trimming shortened V by 8 bases and J by 1 base, and 9 bases separated the two germline ends. This CDR3 reads CASALGSGNTIYF. The CDR3 DNA is TGTGCCAGCGCCCTGGGATCTGGAAACACCATATATTTT.